Listed here are 4 T cell receptor beta chains from one sample, sequenced in a study of blood T cell repertoires in COVID-19. Produced via immunoSEQ multiplex PCR; TCRdb's table is partial and in-frame only. Of roughly 200,000 clones listed, around 88% are singletons. The sample comprised PBMCs or T cells enriched from blood (not recorded which). All receptors come from a man aged 40-55 years with acute COVID-19.

The genes are TRBV30 and TRBJ1-2; D is undetermined. This CDR3 is built from 12 residues. Looked up from germline, CDR1 is GTSNPN and CDR2 is SVGIG (reference sequence). Between the trimmed V and J ends, which lost 2 bases and 6 bases, there was a span of 10 bases. CDR3 bases: TGTGCCTGGAGTCAGGCCACGGATGGCTACACCTTC. It codes for CAWSQATDGYTF.

The V gene is TRBV21-1, the J gene TRBJ2-7; the DNA was not compared with TRBD2, the D call given in the table. TRBV21-1 is a listed pseudogene. CDR3 length: 15 residues. CDR3 loop: CASSPRGGSSYEQYF. DNA for the CDR3: TGTGCCAGCAGCCCCCGAGGCGGCAGTTCTTACGAGCAGTACTTC.

The chain couples TRBV5-1 to TRBJ1-2; 7 bases match TRBD1. The junction had 6 bases not matched to a gene; V was cut back by 0 bases and J by 7 bases. Germline values: CDR1 SGHRS, CDR2 YFSETQ. The CDR3 runs 14 residues. The CDR3 reads CASSLEDRLGGYTF. The CDR3 coding sequence is TGCGCCAGCAGCTTGGAGGACAGGCTCGGTGGCTACACCTTC. The full variable domain, completed using reference TRBV5-1 and TRBJ1-2, is KAGVTQTPRYLIKTRGQQVTLSCSPISGHRSVSWYQQTPGQGLQFLFEYFSETQRNKGNFPGRFSGRQFSNSRSEMNVSTLELGDSALYLCASSLEDRLGGYTFGSGTRLTVV.

J is TRBJ1-6 and V is TRBV4-1; TRBD1 agrees at 7 bases. There are 12 residues in the CDR3. Germline V gene sequence: CDR1 MGHRA, CDR2 YSYEKL. With 3 bases clipped from V and 10 bases from J, the junction kept 0 bases outside the gene matches. DNA of the CDR3: TGCGCCAGCAGCCAGGGACAGTCACCCCTCCACTTT. Translating gives CASSQGQSPLHF.